This T cell receptor (beta chain) was retrieved from a study of multiple sclerosis patients with progressive multifocal leukoencephalopathy. Measured with immunoSEQ multiplex PCR; TCRdb has only the in-frame clones, and not every one. The sample includes around 30,000 clones, approximately 89% of them seen just once. The CDR3 totals 16 residues. Germline V gene data show CDR1 as SGDLS and CDR2 as YYNGEE. The V and J ends lost 0 bases and 5 bases respectively, with 15 bases between them. Time point meaning: roughly 6 months of natalizumab therapy. Specimen: PBMCs, collected from a patient treated with natalizumab. The receptor was isolated from a human donor with multiple sclerosis. This chain uses TRBV9 with TRBJ2-1, with D perhaps assigned TRBD1 or TRBD2 (5 bases each). As DNA, the CDR3 is TGTGCCAGCAGCGTAGGAGGGGACGTTGACAACAATGAGCAGTTCTTC. It specifies CASSVGGDVDNNEQFF. Full variable domain (remainder filled in from reference TRBV9 and TRBJ2-1): DSGVTQTPKHLITATGQRVTLRCSPRSGDLSVYWYQQSLDQGLQFLIQYYNGEERAKGNILERFSAQQFPDLHSELNLSSLELGDSALYFCASSVGGDVDNNEQFFGPGTRLTVL.